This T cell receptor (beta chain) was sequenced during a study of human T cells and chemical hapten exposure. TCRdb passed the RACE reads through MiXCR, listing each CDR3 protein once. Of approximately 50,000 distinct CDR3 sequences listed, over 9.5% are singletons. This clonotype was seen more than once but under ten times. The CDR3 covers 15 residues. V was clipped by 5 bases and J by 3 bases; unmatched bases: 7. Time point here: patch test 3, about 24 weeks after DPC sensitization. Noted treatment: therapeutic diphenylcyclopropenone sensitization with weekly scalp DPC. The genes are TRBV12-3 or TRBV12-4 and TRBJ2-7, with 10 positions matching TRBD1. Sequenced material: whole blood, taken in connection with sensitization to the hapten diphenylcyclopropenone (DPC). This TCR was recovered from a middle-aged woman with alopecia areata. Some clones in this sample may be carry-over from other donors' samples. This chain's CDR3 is CASSQAGTGDYEQYF. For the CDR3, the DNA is TGTGCCAGCAGTCAGGCCGGGACAGGGGACTACGAGCAGTACTTC.